This T cell receptor (beta chain) was obtained from a study of CD8+CD57+ T cells in acquired aplastic anemia. General study results and limits: There were 25 to 30 CD8+ CDR3 sequences that occurred in both patients and controls.

Notes on this clonotype: Its specificity is not known.

Both TCR beta VDJ combination and CDR3 sequence profiling were carried out. Genomic DNA was the template for this profiling. TCRdb re-derived calls from the reads in MiXCR, one entry per CDR3 protein. This table has 200,000 to 250,000 distinct CDR3 sequences, 40% to 60% appearing once. Flow cytometry had shown expanded CD8+CD57+ cells in the patients chosen for sequencing. Looked up from germline, CDR1 is MGHDK and CDR2 is SYGVNS. This CDR3 region has 13 residues. V gave up 1 base and J gave up 11 bases, with 14 bases separating them. The sequenced sample consisted of sorted CD4+, CD8+, or CD8+CD57+ T cells (not recorded which) from PBMCs. The source of this sequence is a human donor with aplastic anemia. The rearrangement uses TRBV25-1 and TRBJ1-1, with a tentative D call TRBD1 (5 bases). The CDR3 sequence: CASSESGGSSAFF. The DNA of the CDR3 is TGTGCCAGCAGTGAATCTGGGGGGTCTTCGGCTTTCTTT.